The following is a T cell receptor beta chain sequence with its context. The CDR3 is 17 amino acids. Germline V gene lookup returns CDR1 MNHEY and CDR2 SMNVEV (reference sequence). V gave up 3 bases and J gave up 5 bases; unmatched junction bases: 11. Libraries were prepared by immunoSEQ multiplex PCR; TCRdb keeps only in-frame clonotypes and omits some of them. The table has some 420,000 clones, 80% to 90% seen once; the top ten hold 1% to 1.3%. The study recruited people aged about 18 to 89 years across approximately 24 US areas. The sample is drawn from a study of blood T cell repertoires in COVID-19. Turning to the study itself: Samples came from the United States, Italy and Spain, spanning acute and convalescent COVID-19.

The chain has TRBV27 and TRBJ2-3; TRBD2 agrees at 10 bases. Material: PBMCs or T cells enriched from blood (not recorded which). The sequence came from a man aged 30-40 years who had recovered from COVID-19. CDR3: CASSFLLAGEMIDTQYF. The CDR3 bases are TGTGCCAGCAGTTTCCTCCTAGCGGGAGAGATGATAGATACGCAGTATTTT.